This T cell receptor beta chain is drawn from a study of blood T cell repertoires in COVID-19. Libraries were prepared by immunoSEQ multiplex PCR; TCRdb keeps only in-frame clonotypes and omits some of them. Counted here are 90,000 to 95,000 clones, around 88% occurring once; the ten biggest clones make up roughly 8.1%. The CDR3 is 16 amino acids. With V trimmed by 3 bases and J by 6 bases, 10 bases remained unmatched. Germline V gene data show CDR1 as LNHNV and CDR2 as YYDKDF (reference sequence). Material for sequencing was peripheral blood. This TCR was recovered from a woman in her seventies with acute or convalescent COVID-19. The gene calls are TRBV15 and TRBJ2-3, with 9 nucleotides matching TRBD1. CDR3 loop: CATSSPGQGMMDTQYF. The CDR3 DNA sequence: TGTGCCACCAGCAGCCCGGGACAGGGAATGATGGATACGCAGTATTTT. The complete variable domain, with remaining parts taken from reference TRBV15 and TRBJ2-3, reads DAMVIQNPRYQVTQFGKPVTLSCSQTLNHNVMYWYQQKSSQAPKLLFHYYDKDFNNEADTPDNFQSRRPNTSFCFLDIRSPGLGDTAMYLCATSSPGQGMMDTQYFGPGTRLTVL.